A single T cell receptor beta chain is shown here with its context. At least ten counts were recorded for this clonotype. No cognate antigen has been identified for it. Within one base of it there is no much larger clone, and no base qualities were kept. Instrument on record: Illumina HiSeq 2500. Quantitative 5'-RACE with molecular barcodes was the method used to prepare the TCR beta libraries. Concerning the study's data processing: A new computational method based on a probabilistic model of VDJ rearrangement was used to identify disease-linked TCR variants. Using fastp at Q25 and MiXCR, TCRdb reprocessed the public reads and kept productive beta chains. All rows with the same CDR3 protein become a single entry with the most common DNA and genes. What appears here as the V and J calls and clone size reflects TCRdb's work, not the paper's. In all, the sample holds around 160,000 distinct CDR3 sequences, and under 14% of those were seen once. The biggest ten clones account for roughly 29% of the sample.

This entry is derived from a study of CD8 T cells in ankylosing spondylitis (TCRdb year 2017). With respect to the entire study: The study profiled T cell receptor beta repertoires in healthy donors and ankylosing spondylitis patients to find disease-linked TCR variants. The full study cohort was made up of about 25 ankylosing spondylitis patients and 108 healthy donors. Peripheral blood samples were taken, and synovial fluid was additionally collected from ankylosing spondylitis patients. Findings and caveats that apply to the study as a whole: The disease-linked clones were reported as significantly enriched in matched synovial fluid samples from ankylosing spondylitis patients. Some motif variants were previously reported in synovial fluid and blood of reactive arthritis patients, suggesting common disease-initiation mechanisms. The disease-linked clones had a CD8+ phenotype and were found at relatively low frequencies in peripheral blood. A TCR beta motif made up of several highly homologous amino acid variants appeared to be characteristic of blood from ankylosing spondylitis patients.

The TCR was taken from a male donor with ankylosing spondylitis or in good health (not recorded which). Sequencing was performed on blood, either unsorted or a sorted T cell fraction (not recorded which).

DNA sequence: TGTGCCAGCAGCATCCCGGGACAGGGGAACTATGGCTACACCTTC. This gives the protein CASSIPGQGNYGYTF. The sequence joins TRBV5-6 to TRBJ1-2, and TRBD1 aligns with 10 junction nucleotides. The germline V gene encodes CDR1 SGHDT and CDR2 YYEEEE. V has 4 bases trimmed and J has 2 bases trimmed; junction bases matching no gene number 5. Spanning cysteine to phenylalanine, the CDR3 consists of 15 amino acids. Only the CDR3 region is kept as DNA, spanning 45 bases read in frame from base 1.